The 9 T cell receptor beta chains below were found in one sample sequenced in a study of blood T cell repertoires in COVID-19. Method: immunoSEQ multiplex PCR; TCRdb's copy keeps in-frame clones and lacks some. The sample yields about 97,000 clones, around 87% seen once. The sample taken for sequencing was peripheral blood. The receptor source for this set is a woman aged 50 to 60 with COVID-19, enrolled during active disease.

Only one count was recorded for this clone. V usage is TRBV27 and J usage is TRBJ2-3; TRBD2 matches at 11 bases. Germline V gene sequence: CDR1 MNHEY, CDR2 SMNVEV (reference sequence). The CDR3 loop spans 15 amino acids. The trim removed 3 bases at V and 4 bases at J, leaving 3 bases unmatched. The CDR3 bases are TGTGCCAGCAGTTTTTTGGGACTAGCGGCAGATACGCAGTATTTT. Translation gives CASSFLGLAADTQYF.

The chain links TRBV7-3 to TRBJ2-2, with D hard to call. The V and J ends lost 2 bases and 5 bases respectively, with 9 bases between them. CDR1 and CDR2 from the germline V gene are SGHTA and FQGTGA. This CDR3 contains 14 residues. In nucleotides, the CDR3 is TGTGCCAGCAGCTTACGTGTGGCTACCGGGGAGCTGTTTTTT. It specifies CASSLRVATGELFF. Together with reference TRBV7-3 and TRBJ2-2, the CDR3 gives the full variable domain: GAGVSQTPSNKVTEKGKYVELRCDPISGHTALYWYRQSLGQGPEFLIYFQGTGAADDSGLPNDRFFAVRPEGSVSTLKIQRTERGDSAVYLCASSLRVATGELFFGEGSRLTVL.

This chain links TRBV2 with TRBJ2-7; TRBD1 might be the D (8 bases). The germline V and J ends were trimmed by 6 bases and 7 bases, with 19 bases remaining between them. The CDR3 consists of 14 residues. The V gene's germline CDR1 is SNHLY and CDR2 FYNNEI. CDR3 protein: CASRPGTQGGEQYF. The CDR3 bases are TGTGCCAGCAGGCCCGGGACACAGGGGGGGGAGCAGTACTTC.

This clone has just a few counts. The chain links TRBV19 to TRBJ2-3; TRBD2 aligns across 15 bases. V shed 11 bases and J 1 base; nucleotides not matched to a gene: 7. The germline V gene has CDR1 LNHDA and CDR2 SQIVND (reference sequence). The CDR3 spans 16 residues. CDR3 protein: CAVGTSGGWGTDTQYF. The CDR3 bases are TGTGCCGTCGGGACTAGCGGGGGGTGGGGCACAGATACGCAGTATTTT.

V and J are TRBV6-5 and TRBJ1-2; 9 bases are shared with TRBD1. Trimming took 5 bases from V and 8 from J; bases not matched to a gene: 9. Germline CDR1 is MNHEY and CDR2 is SVGAGI. This CDR3 is built from 14 residues. The CDR3 sequence: CASSQAGTGLGYTF. The CDR3 DNA follows: TGTGCCAGCAGTCAGGCCGGGACAGGGCTCGGCTACACCTTC.

This chain links TRBV3-1 (or the pseudogene TRBV3-2) with TRBJ2-3, with 10 bases aligning to TRBD1. Germline loops: CDR1 LGHDT, CDR2 YNNKEL (reference sequence). Trimming took 4 bases from V and 3 from J; bases not matched to a gene: 10. The CDR3 runs 17 residues. The CDR3 nucleotides read TGTGCCAGCAGCCGTACCGGGACAGGGGACTCAACAGATACGCAGTATTTT. It is translated as CASSRTGTGDSTDTQYF.

The sample holds one count of this clone. The chain uses TRBV5-1 and TRBJ1-2; D unresolved. Trimming shortened V by 3 bases and J by 4 bases, and 7 bases separated the two germline ends. The CDR3 is 12 amino acids. The germline CDR1 and CDR2 sequences are SGHRS and YFSETQ. CDR3 nucleotide sequence: TGCGCCAGCAGCTCAGAGGGCTATGGCTACACCTTC. This gives the protein CASSSEGYGYTF.

The rearrangement uses TRBV9 and TRBJ2-7, with D possibly TRBD1 on 6 matching bases. Germline CDR1 reads SGDLS; CDR2 reads YYNGEE. V was cut by 0 bases and J by 0 bases, with 13 bases left in between. This CDR3 has 16 amino acids. The CDR3 nucleotides are TGTGCCAGCAGCGTAGGATGGGACAAGAGCTCCTACGAGCAGTACTTC. The encoded protein is CASSVGWDKSSYEQYF.

The rearrangement uses TRBV6-5 and TRBJ2-3; 7 nucleotides align to TRBD1. Germline values: CDR1 MNHEY, CDR2 SVGAGI. V dropped 5 bases and J dropped 6; count of bases not matched to a gene: 2. The CDR3 extends over 12 amino acids. CDR3 sequence (DNA): TGTGCCAGCAGTACAGGGGAGGATACGCAGTATTTT. Protein product: CASSTGEDTQYF.